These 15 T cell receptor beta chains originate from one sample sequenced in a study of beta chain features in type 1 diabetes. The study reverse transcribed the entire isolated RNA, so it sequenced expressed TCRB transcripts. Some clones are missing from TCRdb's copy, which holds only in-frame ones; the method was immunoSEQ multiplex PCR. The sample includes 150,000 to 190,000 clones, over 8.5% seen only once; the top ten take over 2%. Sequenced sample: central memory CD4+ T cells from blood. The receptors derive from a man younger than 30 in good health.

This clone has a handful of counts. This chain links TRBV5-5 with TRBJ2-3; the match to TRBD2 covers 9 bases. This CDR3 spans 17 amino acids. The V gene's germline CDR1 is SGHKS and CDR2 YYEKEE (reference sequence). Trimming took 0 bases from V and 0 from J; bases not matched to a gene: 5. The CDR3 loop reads CASSLGLAVSSTDTQYF. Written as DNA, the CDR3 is TGTGCCAGCAGCTTGGGACTAGCGGTTAGTAGCACAGATACGCAGTATTTT.

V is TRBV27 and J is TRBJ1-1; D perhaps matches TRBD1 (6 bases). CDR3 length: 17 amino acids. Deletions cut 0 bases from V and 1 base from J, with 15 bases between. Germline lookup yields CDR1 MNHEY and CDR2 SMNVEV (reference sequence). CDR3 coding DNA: TGTGCCAGCAGTTTATCGGGGGAAGGGGGTGGGAACACTGAAGCTTTCTTT. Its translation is CASSLSGEGGGNTEAFF.

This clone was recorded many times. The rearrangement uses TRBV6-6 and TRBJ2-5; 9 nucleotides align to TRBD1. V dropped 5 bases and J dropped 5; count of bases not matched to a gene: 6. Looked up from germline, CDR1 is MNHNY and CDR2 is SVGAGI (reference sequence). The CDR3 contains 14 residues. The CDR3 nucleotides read TGTGCCAGCAGTCAGGACAGGGGAGGGGAGACCCAGTACTTC. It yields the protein CASSQDRGGETQYF.

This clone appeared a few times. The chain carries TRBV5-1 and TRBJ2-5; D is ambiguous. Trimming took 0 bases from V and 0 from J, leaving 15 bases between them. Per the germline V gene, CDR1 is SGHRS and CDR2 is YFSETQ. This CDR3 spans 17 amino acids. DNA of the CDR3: TGCGCCAGCAGCTTGGGCCTGCTACAGAAGTACCAAGAGACCCAGTACTTC. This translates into CASSLGLLQKYQETQYF.

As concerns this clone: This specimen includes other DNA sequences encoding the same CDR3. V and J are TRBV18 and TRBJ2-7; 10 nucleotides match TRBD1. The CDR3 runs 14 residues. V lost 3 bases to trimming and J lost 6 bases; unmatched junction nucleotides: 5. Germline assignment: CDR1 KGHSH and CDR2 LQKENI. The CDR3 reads CASSPRQGAGEQYF. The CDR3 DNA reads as TGTGCCAGCTCACCCCGACAGGGGGCGGGCGAGCAGTACTTC.

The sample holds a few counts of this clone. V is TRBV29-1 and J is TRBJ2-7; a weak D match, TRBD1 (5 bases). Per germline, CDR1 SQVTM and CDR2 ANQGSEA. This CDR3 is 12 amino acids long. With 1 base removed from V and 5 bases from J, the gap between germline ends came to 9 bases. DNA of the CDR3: TGCAGCGTTGAAGGCGCAGGGCACGAGCAGTACTTC. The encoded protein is CSVEGAGHEQYF.

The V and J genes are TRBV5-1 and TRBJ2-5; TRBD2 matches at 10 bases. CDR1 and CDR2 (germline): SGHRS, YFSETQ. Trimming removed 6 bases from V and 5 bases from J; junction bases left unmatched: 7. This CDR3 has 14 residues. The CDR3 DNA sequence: TGCGCCAGCACTGAGCGGGGGGGCCCGGAGACCCAGTACTTC. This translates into CASTERGGPETQYF.

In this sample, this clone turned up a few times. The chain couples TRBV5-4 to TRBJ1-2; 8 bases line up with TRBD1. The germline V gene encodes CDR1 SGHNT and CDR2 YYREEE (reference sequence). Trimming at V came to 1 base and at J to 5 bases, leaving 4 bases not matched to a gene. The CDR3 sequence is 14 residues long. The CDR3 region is CASSLSRQGYGYTF. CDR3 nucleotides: TGTGCCAGCAGCTTGAGTCGACAGGGGTATGGCTACACCTTC.

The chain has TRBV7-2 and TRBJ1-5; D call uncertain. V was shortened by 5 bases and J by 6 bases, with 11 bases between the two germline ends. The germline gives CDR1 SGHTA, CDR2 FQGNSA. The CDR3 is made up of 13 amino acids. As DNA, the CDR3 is TGTGCCAGCAGCCTGTGGGAGGGTCAGCCCCAGCATTTT. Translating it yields CASSLWEGQPQHF.

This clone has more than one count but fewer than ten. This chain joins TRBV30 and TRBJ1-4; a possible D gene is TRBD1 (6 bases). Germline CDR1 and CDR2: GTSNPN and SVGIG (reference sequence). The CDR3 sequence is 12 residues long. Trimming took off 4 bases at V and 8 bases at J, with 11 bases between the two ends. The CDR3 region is CAWIPQGEKLFF. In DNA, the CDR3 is TGTGCCTGGATACCCCAGGGGGAAAAACTGTTTTTT.

CDR3 in amino acids: CASSSWTFSYNEQFF. CDR3 DNA: TGTGCCAGCAGCTCTTGGACGTTCTCCTACAATGAGCAGTTCTTC. This chain joins TRBV7-2 and TRBJ2-1; D is ambiguous. The CDR3 covers 15 residues. Germline CDR1 SGHTA, CDR2 FQGNSA. V gave up 4 bases and J gave up 0 bases, with 10 bases separating them.

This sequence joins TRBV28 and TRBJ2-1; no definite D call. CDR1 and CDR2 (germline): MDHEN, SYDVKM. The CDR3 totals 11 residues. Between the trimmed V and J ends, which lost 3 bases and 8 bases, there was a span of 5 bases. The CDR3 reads CASSFRHEQFF. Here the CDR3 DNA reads TGTGCCAGCAGTTTCCGGCATGAGCAGTTCTTC.

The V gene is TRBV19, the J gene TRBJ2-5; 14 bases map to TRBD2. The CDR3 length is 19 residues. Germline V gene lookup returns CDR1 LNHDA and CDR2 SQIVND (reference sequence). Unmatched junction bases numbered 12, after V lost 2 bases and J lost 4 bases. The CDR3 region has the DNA TGTGCCAGTAGTATAACCTCAACGGGGACTAGCGGGAGTGCAGAGACCCAGTACTTC. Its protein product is CASSITSTGTSGSAETQYF.

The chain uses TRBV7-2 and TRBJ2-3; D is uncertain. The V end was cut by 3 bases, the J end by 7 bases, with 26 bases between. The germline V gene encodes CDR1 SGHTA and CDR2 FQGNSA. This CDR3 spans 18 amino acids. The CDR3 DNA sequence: TGTGCCAGCAGCTTGAGATCAGGTTCCGGCGGCACACAGAATACGCAGTATTTT. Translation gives CASSLRSGSGGTQNTQYF. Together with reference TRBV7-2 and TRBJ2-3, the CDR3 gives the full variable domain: GAGVSQSPSNKVTEKGKDVELRCDPISGHTALYWYRQSLGQGLEFLIYFQGNSAPDKSGLPSDRFSAERTGGSVSTLTIQRTQQEDSAVYLCASSLRSGSGGTQNTQYFGPGTRLTVL.

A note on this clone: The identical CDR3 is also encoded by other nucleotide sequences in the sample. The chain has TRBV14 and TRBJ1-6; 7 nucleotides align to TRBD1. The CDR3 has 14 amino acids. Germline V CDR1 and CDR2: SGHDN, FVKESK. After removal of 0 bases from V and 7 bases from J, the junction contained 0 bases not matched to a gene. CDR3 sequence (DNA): TGTGCCAGCAGCCAAGACAGGGGGAATTCACCCCTCCACTTT. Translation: CASSQDRGNSPLHF.